One and the same sample provided the 32 T cell receptor beta chains below, sequenced in a study of Ad26.COV2.S vaccination and SARS-CoV-2 variants. Treatment indicated: around 19 received Ad26.COV2.S at low or high dose, single or two shots; a few received placebo; per-sample allocation not given. Specimens were obtained on day 63 following the first vaccine or placebo injection. Sequencing was performed with immunoSEQ multiplex PCR; in TCRdb, only in-frame clones are kept and a portion is missing. The repertoire includes around 400,000 clones, approximately 83% of them detected once, and around 7.3% sits in the top ten. The starting material was peripheral blood, obtained in a trial of Ad26.COV2.S vaccine versus placebo. These receptors came from a person between 18 and 59 years old who received the Ad26.COV2.S COVID-19 vaccine or a placebo.

Only one count was recorded for this clone. The chain is built from TRBV19 and TRBJ2-1; unclear D gene. CDR3 length: 15 amino acids. Trimming left V 3 bases short and J 4 bases short, with 13 bases between. CDR1 is LNHDA, CDR2 SQIVND, per germline (reference sequence). The CDR3 loop is CASSIQVLGYNEQFF. The DNA for the CDR3 is TGTGCCAGTAGTATTCAGGTCTTGGGGTACAATGAGCAGTTCTTC.

This chain connects TRBV5-4 to TRBJ2-5; TRBD2 is a possible D gene (6 bases). This CDR3 spans 13 amino acids. Trimming removed 0 bases at V and 6 bases at J, with 9 bases between. Germline assignment: CDR1 SGHNT and CDR2 YYREEE (reference sequence). The CDR3 spells CASSLGLVQTQYF. In DNA form, the CDR3 reads TGTGCCAGCAGCTTGGGACTAGTGCAGACCCAGTACTTC. The full variable domain, with the rest looked up from reference TRBV5-4 and TRBJ2-5, is ETGVTQSPTHLIKTRGQQVTLRCSSQSGHNTVSWYQQALGQGPQFIFQYYREEENGRGNFPPRFSGLQFPNYSSELNVNALELDDSALYLCASSLGLVQTQYFGPGTRLLVL.

The chain couples TRBV5-4 to TRBJ1-1; D gene uncertain. Trimming left V 0 bases short and J 1 base short, with 4 bases between. Germline values: CDR1 SGHNT, CDR2 YYREEE (reference sequence). The CDR3 totals 13 residues. CDR3: CASSLETNTEAFF. The CDR3 nucleotides read TGTGCCAGCAGCTTGGAGACGAACACTGAAGCTTTCTTT.

The table lists this clone with a few counts. The V call is TRBV4-1, the J call TRBJ2-1, with TRBD2 matching 8 bases. V was clipped by 1 base and J by 9 bases; unmatched bases: 8. This CDR3 comprises 15 residues. CDR1 is MGHRA and CDR2 is YSYEKL in the germline V gene. CDR3: CASSQAGLGNLEQFF. The CDR3 DNA sequence: TGCGCCAGCAGCCAAGCGGGACTAGGAAATCTTGAGCAGTTCTTC.

V gene TRBV5-1 combines with J gene TRBJ1-6, with a possible D match to TRBD1 (6 bases). Trimming took 4 bases from V and 11 from J, leaving 13 bases between them. Germline V gene sequence: CDR1 SGHRS, CDR2 YFSETQ. The CDR3 extends over 13 amino acids. The CDR3 here is CASSLRQEAPLHF. CDR3 bases: TGCGCCAGCAGCCTTCGACAGGAGGCACCCCTCCACTTT.

The chain employs TRBV19 and TRBJ1-1; no clear D gene. Trimming left V 1 base short and J 0 bases short, with 6 bases between. The CDR3 covers 14 residues. The V gene's germline CDR1 is LNHDA and CDR2 SQIVND (reference sequence). CDR3 in amino acids: CASSIAFLNTEAFF. CDR3 sequence (DNA): TGTGCCAGTAGTATAGCTTTCCTGAACACTGAAGCTTTCTTT.

This clone showed up just once. The genes are TRBV6-5 and TRBJ1-6, with D possibly matching TRBD1 (6 bases). CDR1 is MNHEY and CDR2 is SVGAGI in the germline V gene. The CDR3 extends over 13 amino acids. Trimming cost V 6 bases and J 9 bases, with 12 bases left between them. The CDR3 DNA sequence: TGTGCCAGCAGCGACAGGTTTCGTTCACCCCTCCACTTT. Translation: CASSDRFRSPLHF.

J is TRBJ1-2 and V is TRBV7-9, with D unclear. This CDR3 has 13 amino acids. V was clipped by 0 bases and J by 6 bases, with 8 bases between them. CDR1 and CDR2 from the germline V gene are SEHNR and FQNEAQ (reference sequence). This CDR3 is CASSLAGWDGYTF. The CDR3 DNA is TGTGCCAGCAGCTTAGCTGGGTGGGATGGCTACACCTTC.

This sequence joins TRBV2 and TRBJ2-1; D is unresolved. Looked up from germline, CDR1 is SNHLY and CDR2 is FYNNEI. Trimming took off 6 bases at V and 5 bases at J, with 5 bases between the two ends. This CDR3 has 11 residues. The CDR3 bases are TGTGCCAGCAGCGTGGACAATGAGCAGTTCTTC. Translation: CASSVDNEQFF.

The CDR3 coding sequence is TGCGCCAGCAGCAGCTCCAGGTCGAGCACAGATACGCAGTATTTT. Residues: CASSSSRSSTDTQYF. V is TRBV5-1 and J is TRBJ2-3; D is uncertain. Germline loops: CDR1 SGHRS, CDR2 YFSETQ. Trimming cost V 4 bases and J 0 bases, with 12 bases left between them. The CDR3 consists of 15 residues.

This clone was observed a few times. The J gene is TRBJ1-2, the V gene TRBV4-1; the D is unclear. With 2 bases removed from V and 8 bases from J, the gap between germline ends came to 12 bases. Germline V lookup: CDR1 MGHRA, CDR2 YSYEKL. This CDR3 has 13 residues. DNA for the CDR3: TGCGCCAGCAGCCAAAATACCATTCGGGGCTACACCTTC. Translating it yields CASSQNTIRGYTF.

This clone was counted at least ten times. This chain uses TRBV27 with TRBJ1-5, with unresolved D. Germline V gives CDR1 MNHEY, CDR2 SMNVEV (reference sequence). This CDR3 is 14 amino acids long. The V gene lost 3 bases and the J gene lost 2 bases, with 8 bases spanning the gap. In DNA, the CDR3 is TGTGCCAGCAGTTTTAACCAGGGCAATCAGCCCCAGCATTTT. Translating it yields CASSFNQGNQPQHF.

The genes are TRBV5-1 and TRBJ1-2; 7 bases align to TRBD1. V shed 4 bases, J shed 7 bases, and the junction held 16 bases outside the gene matches. The CDR3 is made up of 16 amino acids. CDR1 and CDR2 from the germline V gene are SGHRS and YFSETQ. CDR3 in DNA: TGCGCCAGCAGCCGACGCCCGACAGGGCCTCTTGGTGGCTACACCTTC. It yields the protein CASSRRPTGPLGGYTF.

The chain combines TRBV2 with TRBJ2-6; TRBD1 is a possible D gene (6 bases). V lost 6 bases to trimming and J lost 0 bases, with 12 bases between them. Germline CDR1 and CDR2: SNHLY and FYNNEI. This CDR3 is 16 amino acids long. The CDR3: CASRRQVLSGANVLTF. In DNA form, the CDR3 reads TGTGCCAGCAGAAGACAGGTACTCTCTGGGGCCAACGTCCTGACTTTC.

This sequence joins TRBV4-1 and TRBJ2-7; 7 nucleotides line up with TRBD1. CDR1 and CDR2 from the germline V gene are MGHRA and YSYEKL. V shed 4 bases and J 4 bases; nucleotides not matched to a gene: 10. The CDR3 is 15 amino acids. As DNA, the CDR3 is TGCGCCAGCAGCCTCTGGGCAGGGGGACGATACGAGCAGTACTTC. Its protein product is CASSLWAGGRYEQYF.

This clone is a singleton in its sample. The rearrangement joins TRBV5-1 to TRBJ2-6; 10 nucleotides match TRBD1. Germline trimming cut 3 bases from V and 2 bases from J; bases unmatched to any gene: 2. This CDR3 has 16 residues. Per the germline V gene, CDR1 is SGHRS and CDR2 is YFSETQ. The CDR3 is CASSSGQGAGANVLTF. DNA of the CDR3: TGCGCCAGCAGCTCAGGACAGGGGGCTGGGGCCAACGTCCTGACTTTC.

The V and J genes are TRBV2 and TRBJ2-3; 12 bases map to TRBD2. J gave up 5 bases and V 4 bases, and 10 bases lay outside the gene matches. CDR1 SNHLY and CDR2 FYNNEI come from the germline V gene. The CDR3 is made up of 17 amino acids. The DNA for the CDR3 is TGTGCCAGCAGTGTAGAGACTAGCGGGAGAAGTGGAGATACGCAGTATTTT. It translates to CASSVETSGRSGDTQYF.

This chain joins TRBV7-9 and TRBJ2-5; possible D gene TRBD1, 6 bases. The CDR3 loop spans 13 amino acids. With 5 bases removed from V and 3 bases from J, the gap between germline ends came to 10 bases. The V gene's germline CDR1 is SEHNR and CDR2 FQNEAQ (reference sequence). CDR3 nucleotides: TGTGCCAGCAGCCGTTACAGGGAAGAGACCCAGTACTTC. This gives the protein CASSRYREETQYF.

The chain joins TRBV2 to TRBJ2-1; 7 nucleotides agree with TRBD2. From germline, CDR1 is SNHLY and CDR2 FYNNEI. The CDR3 spans 15 residues. V trimming: 7 bases; J trimming: 8 bases; junction bases outside the gene matches: 14. CDR3 coding DNA: TGTGCCAGCAACGGAGTTGCGGGGGTCGGGGATGAGCAGTTCTTC. It is translated as CASNGVAGVGDEQFF.

The chain combines TRBV30 with TRBJ2-5; D is unclear. The CDR3 is made up of 13 amino acids. V gave up 0 bases and J gave up 2 bases, with 7 bases separating them. Germline V gene data show CDR1 as GTSNPN and CDR2 as SVGIG (reference sequence). The CDR3 sequence is CAWSVWRQETQYF. The CDR3, as DNA: TGTGCCTGGAGTGTTTGGAGACAAGAGACCCAGTACTTC.

This clone was counted a few times. The chain links TRBV5-4 to TRBJ2-7; D is ambiguous. The CDR3 length is 13 residues. Trimming removed 4 bases at V and 3 bases at J, with 11 bases between. Germline V gene data show CDR1 as SGHNT and CDR2 as YYREEE (reference sequence). The CDR3 DNA is TGTGCCAGCAGCCTGGGATCTCGCTACGAGCAGTACTTC. It is translated as CASSLGSRYEQYF.

The genes are TRBV11-1 and TRBJ2-3; D uncertain. Germline values: CDR1 SGHAT, CDR2 FQDESV (reference sequence). V was clipped by 6 bases and J by 0 bases, with 10 bases between them. The CDR3 extends over 14 amino acids. The CDR3 here is CASRLAGSTDTQYF. For the CDR3, the DNA is TGTGCCAGCAGGCTTGCCGGAAGCACAGATACGCAGTATTTT.

In its sample, this clone was seen a few times. The chain recombines TRBV27 with TRBJ1-1, with a weak D call TRBD1 (5 bases). Germline CDR1 is MNHEY and CDR2 is SMNVEV (reference sequence). V was shortened by 4 bases and J by 11 bases, with 11 bases between the two germline ends. The CDR3 length is 11 residues. Here the CDR3 reads CASSSEGKAFF. The CDR3 region has the DNA TGTGCCAGCAGTTCCGAGGGGAAGGCTTTCTTT.

The chain couples TRBV19 to TRBJ2-2; D unresolved. The V and J ends lost 4 bases and 10 bases respectively, with 16 bases between them. Looked up from germline, CDR1 is LNHDA and CDR2 is SQIVND (reference sequence). The CDR3 consists of 14 residues. CDR3 nucleotides: TGTGCCAGTAGTACGAAAGCTAGGCTTTTGGAGCTGTTTTTT. Amino acids: CASSTKARLLELFF.

The rearrangement links TRBV5-5 to TRBJ2-7; D is ambiguous. Trimming removed 0 bases at V and 3 bases at J, with 7 bases between. The germline CDR1 and CDR2 sequences are SGHKS and YYEKEE (reference sequence). The CDR3 consists of 13 residues. CDR3 bases: TGTGCCAGCAGCTTGGACCAATTCTACGAGCAGTACTTC. This gives the protein CASSLDQFYEQYF.

The J gene is TRBJ2-1, the V gene TRBV16; D unclear. V was trimmed by 5 bases and J by 5 bases, leaving 4 bases between them. The length of the CDR3 is 11 residues. Germline V CDR1 and CDR2: KGHSY, FQNENV. CDR3 in amino acids: CASSAHNEQFF. The CDR3 DNA follows: TGTGCCAGCAGCGCCCACAATGAGCAGTTCTTC.

This clone was recorded once. The V call is TRBV7-2, the J call TRBJ2-1; 9 nucleotides agree with TRBD2. This CDR3 region has 17 residues. From germline, CDR1 is SGHTA and CDR2 FQGNSA. V was clipped by 0 bases and J by 7 bases; unmatched bases: 10. DNA for the CDR3: TGTGCCAGCAGCTTAGCCGGTGGAGCGGGGGGTCAAAATGAGCAGTTCTTC. Its translation is CASSLAGGAGGQNEQFF.

The chain employs TRBV7-2 and TRBJ2-7, with a tentative D call TRBD1 (6 bases). Germline V gene lookup returns CDR1 SGHTA and CDR2 FQGNSA. Trimming cost V 8 bases and J 5 bases, with 16 bases left between them. The CDR3 is 13 amino acids. In DNA, the CDR3 is TGTGCCAGCGCCATGATCAGGGGCGACGAGCAGTACTTC. This codes for CASAMIRGDEQYF.

The chain recombines TRBV12-3 or TRBV12-4 with TRBJ1-5, with D perhaps matching TRBD1 (5 bases). The CDR3 has 13 residues. V was clipped by 7 bases and J by 6 bases, with 13 bases between them. The CDR3, as DNA: TGTGCCAGCAATATGGGCGGGGGTCAGCCCCAGCATTTT. Translated, it gives CASNMGGGQPQHF.

The chain links TRBV5-4 to TRBJ2-7; D gene ambiguous. Trimming removed 4 bases from V and 4 bases from J, with 15 bases in between. The CDR3 extends over 14 amino acids. CDR1 SGHNT and CDR2 YYREEE come from the germline V gene (reference sequence). The CDR3 spells CASSKDPRRYEQYF. The DNA for the CDR3 is TGTGCCAGCAGCAAGGACCCTAGAAGGTACGAGCAGTACTTC.

The chain recombines TRBV3-1 (or the pseudogene TRBV3-2) with TRBJ1-2, with D hard to call. The germline gives CDR1 LGHDT, CDR2 YNNKEL (reference sequence). V was pared by 4 bases and J by 7 bases, with 7 bases between. The CDR3 length is 11 residues. The CDR3 sequence: CASSRGTGYTF. Here the CDR3 DNA reads TGTGCCAGCAGCCGTGGCACTGGCTACACCTTC.

The chain uses TRBV11-3 and TRBJ2-3, with D perhaps being TRBD1 or TRBD2 (5 bases each). The CDR3 totals 14 residues. Trimming took 2 bases from V and 5 from J, leaving 11 bases between them. Germline V gene sequence: CDR1 SGHNT, CDR2 YENEEA. The DNA of the CDR3 is TGTGCCAGCAGCTTACCGGGGACGGGAGATACGCAGTATTTT. Translation gives CASSLPGTGDTQYF.